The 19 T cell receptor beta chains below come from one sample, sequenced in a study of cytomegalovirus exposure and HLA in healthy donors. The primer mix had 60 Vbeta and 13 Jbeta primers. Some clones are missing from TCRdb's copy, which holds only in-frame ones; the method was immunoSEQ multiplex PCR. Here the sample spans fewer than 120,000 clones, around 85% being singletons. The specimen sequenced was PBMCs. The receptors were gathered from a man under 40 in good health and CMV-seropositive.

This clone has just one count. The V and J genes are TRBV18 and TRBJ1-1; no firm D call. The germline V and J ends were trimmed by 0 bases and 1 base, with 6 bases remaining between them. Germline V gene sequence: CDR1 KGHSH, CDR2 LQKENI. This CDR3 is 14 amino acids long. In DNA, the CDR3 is TGTGCCAGCTCACCACCGTCAGGGAACACTGAAGCTTTCTTT. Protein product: CASSPPSGNTEAFF. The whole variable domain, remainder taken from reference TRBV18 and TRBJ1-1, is NAGVMQNPRHLVRRRGQEARLRCSPMKGHSHVYWYRQLPEEGLKFMVYLQKENIIDESGMPKERFSAEFPKEGPSILRIQQVVRGDSAAYFCASSPPSGNTEAFFGQGTRLTVV.

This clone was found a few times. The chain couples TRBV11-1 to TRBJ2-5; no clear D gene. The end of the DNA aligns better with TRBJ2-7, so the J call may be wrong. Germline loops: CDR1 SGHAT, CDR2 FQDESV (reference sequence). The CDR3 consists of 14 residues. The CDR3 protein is CASSGKRAYYEQYF. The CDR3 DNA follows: TGTGCCAGCAGCGGCAAAAGAGCGTACTACGAGCAGTACTTC.

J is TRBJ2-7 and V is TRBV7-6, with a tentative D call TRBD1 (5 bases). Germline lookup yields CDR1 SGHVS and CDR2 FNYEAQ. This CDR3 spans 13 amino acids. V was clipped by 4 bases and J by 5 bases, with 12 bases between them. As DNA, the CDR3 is TGTGCCAGCAGCTCGGACATGGGCAACGAGCAGTACTTC. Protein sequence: CASSSDMGNEQYF.

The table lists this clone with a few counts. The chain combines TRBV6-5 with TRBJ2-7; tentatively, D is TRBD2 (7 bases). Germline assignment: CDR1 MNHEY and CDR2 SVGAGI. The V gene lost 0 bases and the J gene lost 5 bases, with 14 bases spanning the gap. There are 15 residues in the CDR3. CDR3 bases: TGTGCCAGCAGTTACTCGAGATCCGGGGGGCACGAGCAGTACTTC. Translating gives CASSYSRSGGHEQYF.

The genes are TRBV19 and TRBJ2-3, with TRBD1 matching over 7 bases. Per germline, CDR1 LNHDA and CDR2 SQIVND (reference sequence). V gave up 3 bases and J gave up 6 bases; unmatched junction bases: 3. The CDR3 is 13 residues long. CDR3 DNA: TGTGCCAGTAGTATCAAACAGGGGGATACGCAGTATTTT. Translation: CASSIKQGDTQYF.

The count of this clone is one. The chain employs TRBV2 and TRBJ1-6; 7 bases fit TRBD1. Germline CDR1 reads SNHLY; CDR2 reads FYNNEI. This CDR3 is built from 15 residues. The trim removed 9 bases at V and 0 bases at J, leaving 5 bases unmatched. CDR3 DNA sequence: TGTGCCAGTAGGGGACAGAGCTCCTATAATTCACCCCTCCACTTT. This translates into CASRGQSSYNSPLHF.

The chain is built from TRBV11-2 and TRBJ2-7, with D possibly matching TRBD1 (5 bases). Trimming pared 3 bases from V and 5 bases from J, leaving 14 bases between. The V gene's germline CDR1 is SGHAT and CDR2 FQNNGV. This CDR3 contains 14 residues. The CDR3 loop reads CASSFWSGNHEQYF. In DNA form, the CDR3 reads TGTGCCAGCAGCTTCTGGTCAGGGAACCACGAGCAGTACTTC.

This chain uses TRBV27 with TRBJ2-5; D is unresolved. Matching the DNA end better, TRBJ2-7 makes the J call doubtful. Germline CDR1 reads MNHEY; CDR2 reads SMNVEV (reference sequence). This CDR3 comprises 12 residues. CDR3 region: CASGNYAYEQYF. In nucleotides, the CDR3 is TGTGCCAGCGGAAACTACGCCTACGAGCAGTACTTC.

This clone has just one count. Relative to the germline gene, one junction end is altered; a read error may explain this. DNA for the CDR3: TGCTTTACCTACGAGCAGTACTTC. It translates to CFTYEQYF. The chain employs TRBV27 and TRBJ2-7; D remains ambiguous. CDR3 length: 8 amino acids. CDR1 MNHEY and CDR2 SMNVEV come from the germline V gene (reference sequence).

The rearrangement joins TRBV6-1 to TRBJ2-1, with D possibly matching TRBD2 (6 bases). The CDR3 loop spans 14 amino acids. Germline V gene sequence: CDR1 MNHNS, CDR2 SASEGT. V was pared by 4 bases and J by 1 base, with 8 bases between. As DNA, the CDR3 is TGTGCCAGCAGTGGGAGCGGGTCCTACAATGAGCAGTTCTTC. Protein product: CASSGSGSYNEQFF.

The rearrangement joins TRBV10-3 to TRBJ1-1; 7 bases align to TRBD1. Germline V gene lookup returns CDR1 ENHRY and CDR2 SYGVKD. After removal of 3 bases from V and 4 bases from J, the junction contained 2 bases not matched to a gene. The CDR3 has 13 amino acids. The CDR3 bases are TGTGCCATCAGTGACAGGGGGTTCACTGAAGCTTTCTTT. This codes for CAISDRGFTEAFF.

The CDR3 reads CASSSDPLPGGDYEQYF. DNA for the CDR3: TGTGCCAGCAGCTCCGACCCCCTTCCCGGGGGGGATTACGAGCAGTACTTC. This chain links TRBV7-6 with TRBJ2-5, with 8 bases identical to TRBD2. The end of the DNA aligns better with TRBJ2-7, so the J call may be wrong. The CDR3 loop spans 17 amino acids. CDR1 SGHVS and CDR2 FNYEAQ come from the germline V gene.

The CDR3 region has the DNA TGTGCCATCAGTGGGACTAGCGGGGGGATAAATGAGCAGTTCTTC. It codes for CAISGTSGGINEQFF. The rearrangement links TRBV10-3 to TRBJ2-1; 14 positions match TRBD2. The trim removed 4 bases at V and 7 bases at J, leaving 3 bases unmatched. This CDR3 spans 15 amino acids. CDR1 ENHRY and CDR2 SYGVKD come from the germline V gene.

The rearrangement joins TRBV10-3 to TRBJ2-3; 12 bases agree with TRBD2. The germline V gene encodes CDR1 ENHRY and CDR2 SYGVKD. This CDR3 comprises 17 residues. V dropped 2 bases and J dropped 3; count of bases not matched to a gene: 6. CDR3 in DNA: TGTGCCATCAGTGAGACTGGACTAGCGGGGTTGACAGATACGCAGTATTTT. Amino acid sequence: CAISETGLAGLTDTQYF.

CDR3: CASSLGGGRMYTDTQYF. CDR3 in DNA: TGTGCCAGCAGCTTAGGGGGGGGGCGGATGTACACAGATACGCAGTATTTT. The V call is TRBV11-2, the J call TRBJ2-3; tentative D call: TRBD2 (7 bases). V dropped 1 base and J dropped 2 bases, with 16 bases sitting between them. CDR1 and CDR2 (germline): SGHAT, FQNNGV. The CDR3 runs 17 residues.

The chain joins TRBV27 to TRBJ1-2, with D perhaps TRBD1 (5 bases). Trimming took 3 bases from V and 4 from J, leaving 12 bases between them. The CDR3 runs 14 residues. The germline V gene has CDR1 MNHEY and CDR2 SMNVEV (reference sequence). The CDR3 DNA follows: TGTGCCAGCAGTTTCGGCAGGGAGGGCTATGGCTACACCTTC. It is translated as CASSFGREGYGYTF.

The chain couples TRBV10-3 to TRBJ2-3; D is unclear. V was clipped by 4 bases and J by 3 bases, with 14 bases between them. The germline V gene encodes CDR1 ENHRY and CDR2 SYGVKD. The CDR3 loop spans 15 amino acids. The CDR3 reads CAISAGPPRTDTQYF. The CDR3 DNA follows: TGTGCCATCAGTGCTGGGCCCCCCAGGACAGATACGCAGTATTTT.

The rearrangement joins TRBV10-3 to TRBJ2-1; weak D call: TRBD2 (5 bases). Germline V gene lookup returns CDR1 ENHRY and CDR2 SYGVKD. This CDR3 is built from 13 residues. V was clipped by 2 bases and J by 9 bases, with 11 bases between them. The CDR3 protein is CAISEDSEGEQFF. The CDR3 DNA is TGTGCCATCAGTGAGGATAGCGAGGGTGAGCAGTTCTTC.

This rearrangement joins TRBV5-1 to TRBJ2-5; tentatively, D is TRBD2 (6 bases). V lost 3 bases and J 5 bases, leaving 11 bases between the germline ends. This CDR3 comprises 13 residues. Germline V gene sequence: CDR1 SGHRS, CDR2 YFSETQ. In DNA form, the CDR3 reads TGCGCCAGCAGCTGGGGCGGGGAGGAGACCCAGTACTTC. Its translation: CASSWGGEETQYF.